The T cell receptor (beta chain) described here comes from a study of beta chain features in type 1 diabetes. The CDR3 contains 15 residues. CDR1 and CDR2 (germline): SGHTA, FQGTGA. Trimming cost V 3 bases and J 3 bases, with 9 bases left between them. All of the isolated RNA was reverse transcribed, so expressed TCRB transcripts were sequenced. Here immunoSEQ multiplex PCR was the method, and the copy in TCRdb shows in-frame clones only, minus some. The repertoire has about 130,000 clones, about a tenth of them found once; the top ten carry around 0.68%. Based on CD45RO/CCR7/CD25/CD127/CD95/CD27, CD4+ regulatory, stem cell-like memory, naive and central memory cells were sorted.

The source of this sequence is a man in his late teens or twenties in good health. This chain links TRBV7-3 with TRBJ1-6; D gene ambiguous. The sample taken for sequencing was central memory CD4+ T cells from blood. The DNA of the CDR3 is TGTGCCAGCAGCTTGGAGGGTGGCTATAATTCACCCCTCCACTTT. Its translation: CASSLEGGYNSPLHF.